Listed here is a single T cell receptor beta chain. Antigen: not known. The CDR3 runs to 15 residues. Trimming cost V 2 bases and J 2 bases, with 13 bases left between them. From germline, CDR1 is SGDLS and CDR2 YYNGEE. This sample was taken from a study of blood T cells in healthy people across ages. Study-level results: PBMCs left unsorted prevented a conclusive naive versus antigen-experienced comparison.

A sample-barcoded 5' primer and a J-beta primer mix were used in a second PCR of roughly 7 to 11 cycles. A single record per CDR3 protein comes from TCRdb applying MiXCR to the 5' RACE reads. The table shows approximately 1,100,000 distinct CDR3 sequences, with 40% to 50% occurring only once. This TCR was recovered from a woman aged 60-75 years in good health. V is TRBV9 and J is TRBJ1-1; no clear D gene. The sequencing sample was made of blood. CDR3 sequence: CASSVGRGANTEAFF. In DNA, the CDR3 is TGTGCCAGCAGCGTTGGTAGAGGAGCAAACACTGAAGCTTTCTTT.